Sequencing of this T cell receptor (beta chain) was carried out in a study of T cells after yellow fever vaccination. Study summary: Low-cell-number fractions underwent preparation using SMART-Seq v4 Ultra Low Input.

The table lists this clonotype with many counts. What it binds is unknown. TCRdb passed the 5' RACE reads through MiXCR, listing each CDR3 protein once. Of approximately 120,000 distinct CDR3 sequences detected, around 15% appear once; the ten largest clones hold more than 40%. Study-wide results and caveats: Most primary-vaccination clones reappeared after the booster (more than 95% CD4, approximately 88% CD8).

The germline CDR1 and CDR2 sequences are MRHNA and SNTAGT. V dropped 4 bases and J dropped 3; count of bases not matched to a gene: 0. This CDR3 region has 14 residues. The input for sequencing was CD8+ T cells sorted from PBMCs, taken 5 days after the yellow fever booster vaccination. The chain joins TRBV6-4 to TRBJ2-3; 11 nucleotides align to TRBD2. This sequence was found in a young man who received the YFV17D yellow fever vaccine. CDR3 residues: CASSVAGGTDTQYF. The CDR3 coding sequence is TGTGCCAGCAGTGTAGCGGGGGGGACAGATACGCAGTATTTT.